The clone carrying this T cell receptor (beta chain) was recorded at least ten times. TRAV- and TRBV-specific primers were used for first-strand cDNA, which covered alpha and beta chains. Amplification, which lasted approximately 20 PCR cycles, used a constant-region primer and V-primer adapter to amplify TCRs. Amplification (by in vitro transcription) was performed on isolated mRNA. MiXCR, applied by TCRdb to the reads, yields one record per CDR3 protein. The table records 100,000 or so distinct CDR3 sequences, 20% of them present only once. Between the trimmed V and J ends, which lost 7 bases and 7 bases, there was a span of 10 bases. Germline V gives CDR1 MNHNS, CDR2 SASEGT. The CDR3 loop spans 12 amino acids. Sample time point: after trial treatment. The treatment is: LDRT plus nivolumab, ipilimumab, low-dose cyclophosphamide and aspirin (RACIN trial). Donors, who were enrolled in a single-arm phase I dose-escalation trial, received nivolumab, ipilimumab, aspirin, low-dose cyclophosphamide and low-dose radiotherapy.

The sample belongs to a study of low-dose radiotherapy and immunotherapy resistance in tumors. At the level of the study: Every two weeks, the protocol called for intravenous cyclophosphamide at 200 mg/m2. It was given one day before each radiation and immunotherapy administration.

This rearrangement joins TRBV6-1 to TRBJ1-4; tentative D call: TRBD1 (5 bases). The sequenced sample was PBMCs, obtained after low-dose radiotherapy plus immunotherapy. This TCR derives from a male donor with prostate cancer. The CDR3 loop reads CASTPGPEKLFF. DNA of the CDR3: TGTGCCAGCACACCGGGGCCTGAAAAACTGTTTTTT.